This T cell receptor (beta chain) was recorded in a study of T cell responses to AZD1222 COVID-19 vaccine. A word on this clone: What it recognizes is unknown.

Study findings and constraints: No repertoire was sampled before or during the peak T cell response, only after it. Donors were mostly white British, more females; clonal diversity possibly underestimated. Spike-specific TCR breadth rose after two AZD1222 doses, and depth rose as well.

TCRdb keeps only in-frame clones here, not all; method: immunoSEQ multiplex PCR. The profile shows about 93,000 clones, approximately 89% of them singletons. CDR3 length: 13 amino acids. Per the germline V gene, CDR1 is ENHRY and CDR2 is SYGVKD. The V end was cut by 6 bases, the J end by 8 bases, with 14 bases between. The chain has TRBV10-3 and TRBJ2-1; TRBD1 might be the D (6 bases). The material was peripheral blood, obtained on day 0 of MenACWY control vaccination. This receptor was taken from an adult in good health. CDR3 coding DNA: TGTGCCATCAGGGGGGCCCCGAGGGATGAGCAGTTCTTC. It is translated as CAIRGAPRDEQFF.